Sequencing of this T cell receptor beta chain was carried out in a study of OX40 agonist ivuxolimab in advanced cancers. About the study: Clinicians treated patients with ivuxolimab, an agonistic anti-OX40 (CD134) antibody. Participants averaged around 60 years of age (range 23 to 79) and were 82.7% male. One hepatocellular carcinoma and a couple of cutaneous melanoma patients partially responded. General study findings and limits: Among expanded peripheral T cells, antigen specificity went undetermined.

Assay: immunoSEQ multiplex PCR; the TCRdb copy retains only in-frame clones and omits some. The sample contains 100,000 to 110,000 clones, more than 85% of which appear only once. The CDR3 is made up of 12 amino acids. Trimming removed 7 bases from V and 8 bases from J, with 14 bases in between. Germline values: CDR1 SNHLY, CDR2 FYNNEI. A word on this clone: The antigen is not known.

The sequence was obtained from an adult with an advanced solid tumor such as melanoma, head and neck, liver or kidney cancer. Here the sequenced sample was CD4+ or CD8+ T cells sorted from blood, taken in a trial of the OX40 agonist ivuxolimab. V and J are TRBV2 and TRBJ1-1, with D hard to call. The DNA of the CDR3 is TGTGCCAGCACCGAAGGAGGCAGCGAAGCTTTCTTT. The encoded protein is CASTEGGSEAFF.